This passage covers 20 T cell receptor beta chains from one sample sequenced in a study of CD8 T cells in ankylosing spondylitis. TCRdb itself ran the 5' RACE reads through MiXCR, one entry per CDR3 protein. The repertoire consists of approximately 260,000 distinct CDR3 sequences, with approximately 20% occurring once and the leading ten covering under 40%. The sample taken for sequencing was blood, either unsorted or a sorted T cell fraction (not recorded which). These receptors came from a male donor with ankylosing spondylitis or in good health (not recorded which).

This clonotype was observed a handful of times. The CDR3 DNA sequence: TGCAGTGCTAGAGATTTCGGCAGCGGGAGTTCGACCGAGCAGTACTTC. It translates to CSARDFGSGSSTEQYF. The chain couples TRBV20-1 to TRBJ2-7; 8 nucleotides line up with TRBD2. From germline, CDR1 is DFQATT and CDR2 SNEGSKA (reference sequence). The trim removed 0 bases at V and 6 bases at J, leaving 13 bases unmatched. The CDR3 extends over 16 amino acids.

This clonotype was found a few times. The genes are TRBV29-1 and TRBJ1-3; 7 bases fit TRBD1. With V trimmed by 4 bases and J by 7 bases, 7 bases remained unmatched. The V gene's germline CDR1 is SQVTM and CDR2 ANQGSEA. The CDR3 is 13 amino acids. The CDR3 region is CSVASGGANTIYF. In DNA, the CDR3 is TGCAGCGTTGCCTCAGGGGGAGCGAACACCATATATTTT. The whole variable domain, filled in from reference TRBV29-1 and TRBJ1-3, reads SAVISQKPSRDICQRGTSLTIQCQVDSQVTMMFWYRQQPGQSLTLIATANQGSEATYESGFVIDKFPISRPNLTFSTLTVSNMSPEDSSIYLCSVASGGANTIYFGEGSWLTVV.

This clonotype was seen more than once but under ten times. The chain carries TRBV5-1 and TRBJ2-7; 8 bases map to TRBD2. After removal of 4 bases from V and 2 bases from J, the junction contained 8 bases not matched to a gene. The CDR3 consists of 15 residues. Per germline, CDR1 SGHRS and CDR2 YFSETQ. The DNA for the CDR3 is TGCGCCAGCAGCCAAGCGGGAGAGATTCCCTACGAGCAGTACTTC. It codes for CASSQAGEIPYEQYF.

CDR3 in amino acids: CASSPQGVSGNTIYF. The CDR3 bases are TGTGCCAGCAGTCCCCAGGGCGTCTCTGGAAACACCATATATTTT. The gene calls are TRBV12-3 or TRBV12-4 and TRBJ1-3, with D possibly being TRBD1 (5 bases). The CDR3 length is 15 residues. V was trimmed by 5 bases and J by 0 bases, leaving 11 bases between them.

The chain combines TRBV30 with TRBJ2-1, with D perhaps given as TRBD1 or TRBD2 (6 bases each). The germline V and J ends were trimmed by 3 bases and 4 bases, with 13 bases remaining between them. Germline V gene sequence: CDR1 GTSNPN, CDR2 SVGIG (reference sequence). The CDR3 runs 14 residues. The CDR3 nucleotides are TGTGCCTGGAGGGCGTGGGGGGCTTACAATGAGCAGTTCTTC. It is translated as CAWRAWGAYNEQFF.

The rearrangement links TRBV4-2 to TRBJ2-7; D is possibly TRBD1 (6 bases). The CDR3 is made up of 18 amino acids. Trimming stripped 5 bases from V and 2 bases from J, with 25 bases between. Germline V gene data show CDR1 as LGHNA and CDR2 as YNFKEQ. The CDR3 nucleotides are TGTGCCAGCAGCGAGGACAGCCTACCGTCTGGTCCCCCCTACGAGCAGTACTTC. Translating gives CASSEDSLPSGPPYEQYF.

The gene calls are TRBV15 and TRBJ2-7, with 9 bases that match TRBD2. The V gene's germline CDR1 is LNHNV and CDR2 YYDKDF (reference sequence). The CDR3 sequence is 18 residues long. J gave up 5 bases and V 0 bases, and 14 bases lay outside the gene matches. CDR3 DNA sequence: TGTGCCACCAGCAGAGAGTCCCCGATAGCGGGAGCGGTTCACGAGCAGTACTTC. It specifies CATSRESPIAGAVHEQYF. The full variable domain, rest sourced from reference TRBV15 and TRBJ2-7, is DAMVIQNPRYQVTQFGKPVTLSCSQTLNHNVMYWYQQKSSQAPKLLFHYYDKDFNNEADTPDNFQSRRPNTSFCFLDIRSPGLGDTAMYLCATSRESPIAGAVHEQYFGPGTRLTVT.

This clonotype has a handful of counts. V and J are TRBV2 and TRBJ1-2, with TRBD1 matching 7 bases. The germline V gene has CDR1 SNHLY and CDR2 FYNNEI. With V trimmed by 5 bases and J by 0 bases, 6 bases remained unmatched. The CDR3 is made up of 15 amino acids. DNA for the CDR3: TGTGCCAGCAGTCCTACAGGGGAGACTAACTATGGCTACACCTTC. Protein product: CASSPTGETNYGYTF.

This clonotype came up once. This chain joins TRBV7-6 and TRBJ2-7; the D gene is possibly TRBD2 (6 bases). V gave up 2 bases and J gave up 1 base, with 18 bases separating them. The CDR3 contains 17 residues. The germline V gene encodes CDR1 SGHVS and CDR2 FNYEAQ. The CDR3 DNA follows: TGTGCCAGCAGCTTATCTTCCGGGGACTCCCCTTCCTACGAGCAGTACTTC. Translating it yields CASSLSSGDSPSYEQYF.

The chain has TRBV27 and TRBJ2-5, with D perhaps TRBD1 (5 bases). Germline V gene sequence: CDR1 MNHEY, CDR2 SMNVEV (reference sequence). The CDR3 is 14 amino acids. The V and J ends lost 6 bases and 0 bases respectively, with 11 bases between them. CDR3 in DNA: TGTGCCAGCAGCAAGCCGACAGACCAAGAGACCCAGTACTTC. This gives the protein CASSKPTDQETQYF.

The chain joins TRBV7-6 to TRBJ2-7, with 7 nucleotides matching TRBD2. This CDR3 has 15 residues. V gave up 5 bases and J gave up 0 bases; unmatched junction bases: 7. From germline, CDR1 is SGHVS and CDR2 FNYEAQ. CDR3 in DNA: TGTGCCAGCAGCGGGACTAATTCTGGCTCCTACGAGCAGTACTTC. It encodes CASSGTNSGSYEQYF.

This sequence joins TRBV6-5 and TRBJ1-2; 7 bases align to TRBD1. V gave up 2 bases and J gave up 4 bases; unmatched junction bases: 7. Germline values: CDR1 MNHEY, CDR2 SVGAGI. The CDR3 has 15 residues. CDR3 bases: TGTGCCAGCAGTTACACGAACCGGGACAGCTATGGCTACACCTTC. Translating gives CASSYTNRDSYGYTF.

Only a few counts were recorded for this clonotype. The chain joins TRBV20-1 to TRBJ2-7; D perhaps matches TRBD2 (6 bases). This CDR3 is built from 14 residues. The V gene's germline CDR1 is DFQATT and CDR2 SNEGSKA (reference sequence). Trimming left V 0 bases short and J 3 bases short, with 12 bases between. CDR3 amino acids: CSARDREKNYEQYF. The CDR3 DNA reads TGCAGTGCTAGAGATCGGGAGAAGAACTACGAGCAGTACTTC.

This chain links TRBV27 with TRBJ2-1; D might be TRBD1 or TRBD2, each matching 5 bases. CDR1 and CDR2 from the germline V gene are MNHEY and SMNVEV (reference sequence). V lost 5 bases, J lost 4 bases, and 15 bases lay in between. There are 15 residues in the CDR3. CDR3 amino acids: CASSGTGTTYNEQFF. The CDR3 DNA follows: TGTGCCAGCAGTGGCACCGGGACCACGTACAATGAGCAGTTCTTC.

This clonotype has only a few counts. This chain links TRBV10-3 with TRBJ1-3; maybe TRBD1 (6 bases). V dropped 6 bases and J dropped 0 bases, with 15 bases sitting between them. The CDR3 runs to 16 residues. Per germline, CDR1 ENHRY and CDR2 SYGVKD. This CDR3 reads CAISGPDSGSGNTIYF. The CDR3 bases are TGTGCCATCAGCGGCCCGGACAGCGGCTCTGGAAACACCATATATTTT.

The V gene is TRBV28, the J gene TRBJ2-7, with D possibly matching TRBD1 (6 bases). The CDR3 loop spans 15 amino acids. Germline V gives CDR1 MDHEN, CDR2 SYDVKM. Trimming pared 7 bases from V and 5 bases from J, leaving 21 bases between. CDR3 in DNA: TGTGCCAGCACCTGGGGATTGGGGGCGTCCCACGAGCAGTACTTC. Translating it yields CASTWGLGASHEQYF.

This clonotype was detected many times. The CDR3 sequence is CASSQTGTSAYEQYF. The CDR3 DNA reads TGCGCCAGCAGCCAAACCGGGACTAGCGCTTACGAGCAGTACTTC. The chain links TRBV4-1 to TRBJ2-7, with 10 bases aligning to TRBD2. The ends lost 2 bases at V and 4 bases at J; junction bases unmatched: 5. The germline V gene encodes CDR1 MGHRA and CDR2 YSYEKL. The CDR3 has 15 amino acids.

This clonotype was counted between two and nine times. The CDR3 reads CASSFQRQEQYF. CDR3 bases: TGTGCCAGCAGCTTTCAGAGGCAGGAGCAGTACTTC. V gene TRBV7-9 combines with J gene TRBJ2-7; D is uncertain. Germline V CDR1 and CDR2: SEHNR, FQNEAQ (reference sequence). The CDR3 runs 12 residues. The V gene lost 3 bases and the J gene lost 7 bases, with 10 bases spanning the gap.

The chain combines TRBV29-1 with TRBJ2-7; either TRBD1 or TRBD2 may supply D (6 bases each). The germline gives CDR1 SQVTM, CDR2 ANQGSEA. With 6 bases removed from V and 3 bases from J, the gap between germline ends came to 15 bases. The CDR3 runs 13 residues. CDR3 protein: CSVGRDNFYEQYF. The CDR3 bases are TGCAGCGTGGGGCGGGACAATTTCTACGAGCAGTACTTC.

The chain employs TRBV29-1 and TRBJ2-1, with TRBD2 identical over 8 bases. V was pared by 7 bases and J by 4 bases, with 9 bases of the junction left unmatched. The CDR3 contains 14 residues. Germline CDR1 and CDR2: SQVTM and ANQGSEA. CDR3 amino acids: CSAVSGRSYNEQFF. Written as DNA, the CDR3 is TGCAGCGCTGTGAGCGGGAGAAGTTACAATGAGCAGTTCTTC.